The sequence of this TCR beta chain was determined in a study of shared clonotypes between healthy human individuals. Across the study: Two female and a few male donors aged 18 to 49 were enrolled. Overall study findings and caveats: Generation of non-shared clonotypes was less probable than generation of clonotypes shared by all four donors. Limitation of the genetic and exposure-history diversity represented came from the few donors. Exclusively blood specimens were collected; tissue repertoires likely differ.

Comments on this clone: Antigen: not known.

The data were produced by immunoSEQ multiplex PCR, yet TCRdb's version contains in-frame clones alone and is incomplete. The data show about 2 million clones, less than 95% seen once. Selected positively for CCR7 and CD45RO-negative, naive CD8 cells excluded terminally differentiated effector memory CD45RA+ cells. This clonotype was sampled from a young man in good health. The specimen was naive CD8+ T cells sorted from blood.

CDR3 sequence (DNA): TGTGCCAGCAGCACTAGCGGGAGTAATGATGAGCAGTTCTTC. Protein sequence: CASSTSGSNDEQFF. The chain recombines TRBV25-1 with TRBJ2-1; 11 bases match TRBD2. The CDR3 contains 14 residues. V lost 6 bases, J lost 8 bases, and 6 bases stayed unmatched. Looked up from germline, CDR1 is MGHDK and CDR2 is SYGVNS.